This T cell receptor (beta chain) was recorded in a study of beta chain features in type 1 diabetes. Researchers reported sorting CD4+ naive, central memory, regulatory and stem cell-like memory cells via CD45RO/CCR7/CD25/CD127/CD95/CD27. The whole isolated RNA underwent reverse transcription, so sequencing captured expressed TCRB transcripts. This table comes from immunoSEQ multiplex PCR, and its TCRdb copy is limited to in-frame clones, with some not included. The sample lists roughly 150,000 clones, approximately 8.8% occurring once. The J segment lost 5 bases and the V segment lost 5 bases, leaving 7 bases of the junction unmatched. The germline V gene encodes CDR1 SQVTM and CDR2 ANQGSEA. There are 13 residues in the CDR3. This clone has more than one count but fewer than ten. Its antigen is still unknown. General study points: Patients with type 1 diabetes showed fewer VDJ junction insertions and more deletions. There was no resolution here of whether HLA type influences TCRB rearrangement. Naive, central memory and Treg TCRB repertoires appeared more alike in patients than in healthy donors. Type 1 diabetes patients had moderately but significantly shorter TCRB CDR3s in all four CD4+ subsets.

The V call is TRBV29-1, the J call TRBJ1-1; 8 bases agree with TRBD1. Sequencing was done on a sample of central memory CD4+ T cells from blood. The receptor comes from a woman in her 30s with type 1 diabetes. In DNA, the CDR3 is TGCAGCGTTACTACAGGGGGTTGGACTGAAGCTTTCTTT. Protein sequence: CSVTTGGWTEAFF.